The source of this T cell receptor (beta chain) is a study of cytomegalovirus exposure and HLA in healthy donors. Study-wide context: An early release of data contained approximately 80 million unique TCRs, which came from HLA-typed donors.

Notes on this clone: Antigen unknown.

Findings and caveats of the study: More clonal expansion characterized HLA-associated TCR beta chains than equally common others in a later analysis. Earlier findings revealed that most TCR beta V segments proved productive either about 87% or about 30% of the time. Rarity characterized most TCR sequences, yet some public TCRs appeared in many donors.

The study ran its PCR with 60 Vbeta and 13 Jbeta primers. Repertoires were generated with immunoSEQ multiplex PCR, while TCRdb's copy carries only in-frame clones and drops some. The repertoire consists of under 200,000 clones, with 65% to 80% occurring once and the leading ten covering 4.3%. The CDR3 length is 17 residues. Germline assignment: CDR1 ENHRY and CDR2 SYGVKD. V lost 4 bases to trimming and J lost 3 bases, with 21 bases between them. Sequenced input: PBMCs. The rearrangement links TRBV10-3 to TRBJ1-2; a possible D gene is TRBD1 (6 bases). The receptor's source is a man aged 40-49 years in good health and CMV-seronegative. CDR3 loop: CAISGNRDTRTDYGYTF. In nucleotides, the CDR3 is TGTGCCATCAGTGGAAACCGGGACACGAGAACCGACTATGGCTACACCTTC.